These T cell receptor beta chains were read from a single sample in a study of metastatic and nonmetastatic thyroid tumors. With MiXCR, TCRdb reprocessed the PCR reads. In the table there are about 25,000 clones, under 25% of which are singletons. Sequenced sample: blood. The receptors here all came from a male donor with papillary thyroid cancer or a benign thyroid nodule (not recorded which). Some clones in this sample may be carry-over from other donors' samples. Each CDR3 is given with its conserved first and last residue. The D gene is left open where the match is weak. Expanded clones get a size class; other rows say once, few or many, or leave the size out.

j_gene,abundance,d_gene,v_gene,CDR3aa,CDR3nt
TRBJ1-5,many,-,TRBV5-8,CASSLFGQPQHF,TGTGCCAGCAGCCTTTTCGGCCAGCCCCAGCATTTT
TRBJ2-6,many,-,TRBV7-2,CASSLATGANVLTF,TGTGCCAGCAGCTTAGCGACAGGAGCCAACGTCCTGACTTTC
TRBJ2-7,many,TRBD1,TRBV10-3,CAISGTGEIWRDHF,TGTGCCATCAGCGGGACAGGCGAAATATGGCGGGACCACTTC
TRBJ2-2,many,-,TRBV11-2,CASSLVRGELFF,TGTGCCAGCAGCTTAGTCCGGGGGGAGCTGTTTTTT
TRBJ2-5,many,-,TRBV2,CASSEDQETQYF,TGTGCCAGCAGTGAGGACCAAGAGACCCAGTACTTC
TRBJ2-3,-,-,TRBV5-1,CASSYTDTQYF,TGCGCCAGCAGCTATACAGATACGCAGTATTTT
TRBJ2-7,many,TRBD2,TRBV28,CASSLPSGSGQQYF,TGTGCCAGCAGTTTACCTAGCGGGAGCGGACAGCAGTACTTC
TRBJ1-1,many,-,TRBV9,CASSVATVNTEAFF,TGTGCCAGCAGCGTCGCGACTGTGAACACTGAAGCTTTCTTT
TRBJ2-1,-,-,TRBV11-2,CASSQPNNEQFF,TGTGCCAGCAGTCAACCCAACAATGAGCAGTTCTTC
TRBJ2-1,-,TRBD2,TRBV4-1,CASSQDPSGYNEQFF,TGCGCCAGCAGCCAAGACCCTAGCGGGTACAATGAGCAGTTCTTC
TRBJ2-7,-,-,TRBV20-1,CSATRAGTVSYDQHF,TGCAGTGCTACGAGAGCCGGTACTGTCTCCTACGATCAGCACTTC
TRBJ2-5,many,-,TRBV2,CASRAWIETQYF,TGTGCCAGCAGGGCCTGGATAGAGACCCAGTACTTC
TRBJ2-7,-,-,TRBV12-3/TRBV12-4,CASSLGLGADQHF,TGTGCCAGCAGTTTAGGCCTGGGGGCCGATCAGCACTTC
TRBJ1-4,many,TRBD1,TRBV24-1,CATSDGTGEEKLFF,TGTGCCACCAGTGATGGGACAGGGGAGGAAAAACTGTTTTTT
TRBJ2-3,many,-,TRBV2,CASSERAPVGDTQYF,TGTGCCAGCAGTGAAAGGGCGCCAGTGGGGGATACGCAGTATTTT
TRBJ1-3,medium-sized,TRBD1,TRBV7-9,CASRRQGRSNTIYF,TGTGCCAGCAGGAGACAGGGGAGATCAAACACCATATATTTT
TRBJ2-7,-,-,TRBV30,CAWSGRGSLYEQYF,TGTGCCTGGAGTGGGCGGGGCTCCCTCTACGAGCAGTACTTC
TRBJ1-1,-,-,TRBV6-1,CASRKALQVSVNTEAFF,TGTGCCAGCAGGAAGGCACTTCAGGTTTCTGTGAACACTGAAGCTTTCTTT
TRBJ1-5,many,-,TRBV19,CASSLRAGTHQPQHF,TGTGCCAGTAGTCTACGGGCAGGGACCCATCAGCCCCAGCATTTT
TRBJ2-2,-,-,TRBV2,CASSDGVDSGELIF,TGTGCCAGCAGTGACGGGGTGGACTCCGGGGAGCTGATTTTT
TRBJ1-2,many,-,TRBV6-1,CASSGQGDTF,TGTGCCAGCAGTGGTCAAGGGGACACCTTC
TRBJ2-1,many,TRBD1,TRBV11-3,CASSPPGTALYEQFF,TGTGCCAGCAGCCCTCCCGGGACAGCTCTTTATGAGCAGTTCTTC
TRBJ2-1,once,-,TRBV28,CASSLPGAHYEQFF,TGTGCCAGCAGTTTGCCAGGGGCGCACTACGAGCAGTTCTTC
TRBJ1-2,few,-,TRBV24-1,CATSDPSRQNYGYTF,TGTGCCACCAGTGATCCCTCCCGACAGAACTATGGCTACACCTTC
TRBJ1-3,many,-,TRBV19,CASSPNLGQRSGNTIYF,TGTGCCAGTAGTCCTAATCTAGGACAGAGATCTGGAAACACCATATATTTT
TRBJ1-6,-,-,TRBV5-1,CASSADGGVSPLHF,TGCGCCAGCAGCGCAGACGGGGGAGTTTCCCCCCTCCACTTT
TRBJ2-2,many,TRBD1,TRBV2,CASNGQGASGELFF,TGTGCCAGCAACGGACAGGGGGCGTCGGGGGAGCTGTTTTTT
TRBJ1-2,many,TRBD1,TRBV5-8,CASSSAGTGTLGYTF,TGTGCCAGCAGCTCCGCCGGGACAGGGACGTTGGGCTACACCTTC
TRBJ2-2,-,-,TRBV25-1,CANSESWGSDTGELFF,TGTGCCAACAGTGAGAGTTGGGGAAGCGACACCGGGGAGCTGTTTTTT
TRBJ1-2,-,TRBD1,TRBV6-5,CASSSAGTGYGYTF,TGTGCCAGCAGTTCTGCCGGGACAGGCTATGGCTACACCTTC
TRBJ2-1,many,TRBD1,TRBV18,CASSLATGGRNEQFF,TGTGCCAGCTCCCTTGCGACAGGGGGCCGGAATGAGCAGTTCTTC
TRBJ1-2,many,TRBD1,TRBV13,CASSVGIGQGALAGYTF,TGTGCCAGCAGCGTCGGTATAGGACAGGGGGCCCTCGCTGGCTACACCTTC
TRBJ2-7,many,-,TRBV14,CASSRNLYEQYF,TGTGCCAGCAGCCGTAATTTATACGAGCAGTACTTC
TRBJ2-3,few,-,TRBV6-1,CASSAWRRLISTDTQYF,TGTGCCAGCAGTGCCTGGCGGAGACTAATTAGCACAGATACGCAGTATTTT
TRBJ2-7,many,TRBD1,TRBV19,CASSTGTGWSYEQYF,TGTGCCAGTAGTACGGGGACAGGGTGGTCCTACGAGCAGTACTTC
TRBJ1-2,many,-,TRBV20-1,CSAATEEFLYGYTF,TGCAGTGCGGCCACTGAGGAGTTTCTCTATGGCTACACCTTC